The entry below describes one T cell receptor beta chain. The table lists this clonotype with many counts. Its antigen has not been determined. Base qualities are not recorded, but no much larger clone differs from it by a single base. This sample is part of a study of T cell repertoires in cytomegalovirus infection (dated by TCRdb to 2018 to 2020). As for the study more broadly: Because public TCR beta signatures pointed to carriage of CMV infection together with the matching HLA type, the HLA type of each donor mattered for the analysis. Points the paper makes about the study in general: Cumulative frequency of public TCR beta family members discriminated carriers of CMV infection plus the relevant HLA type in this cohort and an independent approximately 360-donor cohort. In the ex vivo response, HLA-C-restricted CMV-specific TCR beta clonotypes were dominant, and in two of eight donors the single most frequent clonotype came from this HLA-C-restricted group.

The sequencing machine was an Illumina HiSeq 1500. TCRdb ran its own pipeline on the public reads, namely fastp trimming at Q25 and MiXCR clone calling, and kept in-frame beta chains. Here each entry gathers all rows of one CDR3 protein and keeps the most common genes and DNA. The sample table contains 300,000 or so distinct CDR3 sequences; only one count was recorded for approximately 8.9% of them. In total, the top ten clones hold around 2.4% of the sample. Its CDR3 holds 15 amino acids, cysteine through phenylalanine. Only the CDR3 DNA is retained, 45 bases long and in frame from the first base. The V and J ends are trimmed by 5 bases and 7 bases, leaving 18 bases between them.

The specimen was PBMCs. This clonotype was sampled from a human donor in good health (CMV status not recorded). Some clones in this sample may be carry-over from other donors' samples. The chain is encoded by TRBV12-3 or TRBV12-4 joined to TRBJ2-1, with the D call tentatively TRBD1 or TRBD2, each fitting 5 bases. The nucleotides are TGTGCCAGCAGTCGTCCGGGACCCCGTAAAAATGAGCAGTTCTTC. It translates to CASSRPGPRKNEQFF.